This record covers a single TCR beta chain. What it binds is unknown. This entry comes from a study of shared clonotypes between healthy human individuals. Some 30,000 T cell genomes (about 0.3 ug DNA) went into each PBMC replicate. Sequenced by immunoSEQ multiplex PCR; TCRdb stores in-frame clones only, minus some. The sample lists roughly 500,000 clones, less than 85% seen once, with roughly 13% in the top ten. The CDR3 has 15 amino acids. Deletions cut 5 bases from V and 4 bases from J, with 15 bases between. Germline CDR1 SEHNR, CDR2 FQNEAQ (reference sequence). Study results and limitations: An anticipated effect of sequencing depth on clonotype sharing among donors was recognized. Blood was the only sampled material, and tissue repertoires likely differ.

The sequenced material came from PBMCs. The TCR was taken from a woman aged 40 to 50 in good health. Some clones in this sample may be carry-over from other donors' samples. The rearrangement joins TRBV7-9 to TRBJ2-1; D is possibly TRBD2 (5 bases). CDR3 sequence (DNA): TGTGCCAGCAGCCTCCGGCTAGCCGAATACAATGAGCAGTTCTTC. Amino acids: CASSLRLAEYNEQFF.